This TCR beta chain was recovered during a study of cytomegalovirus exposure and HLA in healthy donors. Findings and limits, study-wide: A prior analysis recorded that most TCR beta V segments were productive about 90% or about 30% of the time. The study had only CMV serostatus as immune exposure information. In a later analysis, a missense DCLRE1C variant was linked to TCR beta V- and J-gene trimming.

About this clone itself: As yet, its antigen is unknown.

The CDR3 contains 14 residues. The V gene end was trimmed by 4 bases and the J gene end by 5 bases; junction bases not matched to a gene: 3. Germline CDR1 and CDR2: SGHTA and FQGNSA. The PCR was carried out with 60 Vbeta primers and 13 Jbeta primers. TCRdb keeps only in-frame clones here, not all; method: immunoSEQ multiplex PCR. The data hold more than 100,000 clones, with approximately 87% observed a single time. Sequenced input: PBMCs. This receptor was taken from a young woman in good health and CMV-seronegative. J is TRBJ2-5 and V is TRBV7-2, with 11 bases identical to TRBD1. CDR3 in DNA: TGTGCCAGCAGCTCCCGGGACAGGGGGGAGACCCAGTACTTC. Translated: CASSSRDRGETQYF.